The entry that follows covers one T cell receptor (beta chain) sequence. Its matching antigen is unknown. The sample belongs to a study of shared clonotypes between healthy human individuals. The CDR3 runs to 13 residues. CDR1 is SGDLS and CDR2 is YYNGEE in the germline V gene. V was clipped by 2 bases and J by 7 bases, with 12 bases between them. It was across several immunoSEQ plates that each subset's genomic DNA was evenly split. Sequencing was performed with immunoSEQ multiplex PCR; in TCRdb, only in-frame clones are kept and a portion is missing. The sample yields about 2 million clones, roughly 95% seen once. Study outcomes and limitations: Memory subsets generally showed smaller estimated richness than naive subsets did. Generation probabilities of non-shared clonotypes were lower (relative to those shared by all four donors).

Specimen: naive CD4+ T cells sorted from blood. The subset is: CD45RA+ positively selected. The chain employs TRBV9 and TRBJ1-1, with D unclear. This sequence originates from a man aged 18-30 years in good health. In DNA form, the CDR3 reads TGTGCCAGCAGCGTCCAGTCGGCTGGTGAAGCTTTCTTT. It yields the protein CASSVQSAGEAFF.